This TCR beta chain is drawn from a study of graft-versus-host responses after intestinal transplantation (dated by TCRdb to about 2021). In the study overall: Recipients received multivisceral, liver-intestinal, or isolated intestinal transplants. Every recipient was given anti-thymocyte globulin induction, followed by around three years of maintenance tacrolimus and steroids. Graft-versus-host and host-versus-graft alloreactive T cell clones were tracked in the graft, circulation and bone marrow after intestinal transplantation using bulk TCR-beta CDR3 sequencing. Alloreactive clones were identified by sequencing pre-transplant mixed lymphocyte reaction products and comparing these products with unstimulated pre-transplant donor and recipient T cells. The cohort enrolled around 25 intestinal transplant recipients including one retransplant, and a few patients lacking pretransplant specimens were excluded. Donor T cell macrochimerism was defined as a peak of at least 4% donor T cells among recipient peripheral blood mononuclear cells. Samples from three later patients were sequenced in-house on an Illumina MiSeq with MiXCR processing rather than by the commercial service. Summary of the overall study and its limitations: Conclusions were limited by the relatively low number and heterogeneity of intestinal transplant patients. GvH clones were found in recipient bone marrow, and some of the GvH clones appeared earlier in ileal mucosa or blood, which is consistent with an intestinal mucosal origin. High GvH to HvG T cell clonal ratios were observed in the allografts of patients with donor T cell macrochimerism. Peak levels of circulating GvH clones were associated with declines in HvG clones early after transplant.

In the paper's terms, the time point label means: cells obtained before transplantation from donor or recipient. CD3+CD4+ and CD3+CD8+ populations were FACS-sorted from unstimulated pre-transplant donor and recipient cells taken from spleen or lymph nodes. Library generation was performed with the immunoSEQ multiplex PCR assay. For most patients, genomic DNA was isolated with the Qiagen DNeasy Blood and Tissue Kit and sent frozen to Adaptive Biotechnologies for TCR sequencing. Adaptive Biotechnologies carried out high-throughput TCR-beta CDR3 sequencing of genomic DNA for most patients. As for the original processing: TCR sequencing data were retrieved from Adaptive's ImmunoSEQ software for around 19 patients, whereas a few other patients were processed with MiXCR and VDJtools. To correct CD4 versus CD8 sorting errors, sequences present in both subsets at a frequency ratio below 5:1 were removed. CDR3 nucleotide sequences shared by donor and recipient were removed because the origin of these sequences could not be assigned. Alloreactive clones required at least 2-fold expansion over unstimulated cells and minimum CFSE-low frequency of 0.002% (template counts) or 0.001% (read counts). Clones were considered mappable if detected in sequenced pre-transplant spleen, lymph node, or MLR CFSE-low populations of the donor or recipient. Cumulative frequency of alloreactive clones was calculated as a percentage of all sequences weighted by copy number. Entries here come from immuneACCESS through TCRdb and include only in-frame sequences with V and J called. Some clones fail to appear in such tables; in the studies checked, an unresolved V gene covers under half of the shortfall, and the cause of the remainder is unknown. V and J calls and clone size are those listed in that table; D and trimming were worked out from the DNA. The sample has fewer than 90,000 clones on record, 85% to 95% of them singletons. Jointly, the top ten make up around 0.18% of the sample.

In regard to this clone: There is no known antigen for this receptor. There are no base qualities to consult, and no much larger clone falls within one base.

The CDR3 contains 16 residues, cysteine and phenylalanine counted. CDR3 DNA only is kept here, 48 bases in frame from base 1. CDR1 and CDR2 are drawn from the germline V gene (reference sequence): SGHAT, FQDESV. Trimming takes 1 base off V and 4 bases off J; junction bases not matched to a gene: 9. The receptor chain draws on TRBV11-1 and TRBJ2-5; the junction holds 7 bases that match TRBD2. The material sequenced was unstimulated CD4+ T cells sorted from spleen or lymph node cells, taken before transplant. The source is a human donor who was the organ donor for an intestinal transplant. The CDR3 protein sequence reads: CASSLEGAGSLETQYF. The sequence in DNA is TGTGCCAGCAGCTTAGAAGGAGCGGGGAGTTTAGAGACCCAGTACTTC.